The rows below give T cell receptor beta chains drawn from one sample of a study of beta chain features in type 1 diabetes. TCRdb's copy holds only in-frame clones and misses some; the assay was immunoSEQ multiplex PCR. Of 200,000 to 300,000 clones listed, 68% are singletons. The specimen sequenced was naive CD4+ T cells from blood. All receptors come from a man in his thirties or forties in good health. Both conserved end residues are part of each CDR3. The D gene is left open where the match is weak. The size entry is marked missing in some rows and otherwise reads once, few, many or a size class.

j_call: TRBJ2-1; d_call: NA; clone_size: once; v_call: TRBV25-1; cdr3_aa: CASSVQGQGAYEQFF; cdr3_nt: TGTGCCAGCAGTGTCCAGGGCCAAGGAGCTTATGAGCAGTTCTTC
j_call: TRBJ2-5; d_call: NA; clone_size: few; v_call: TRBV29-1; cdr3_aa: CSVAAVSGETQYF; cdr3_nt: TGCAGCGTTGCGGCGGTTTCTGGCGAGACCCAGTACTTC
j_call: TRBJ1-4; d_call: NA; clone_size: NA; v_call: TRBV18; cdr3_aa: CASSPGGSGEKLFF; cdr3_nt: TGTGCCAGCTCACCGGGGGGGTCCGGTGAAAAACTGTTTTTT
j_call: TRBJ2-3; d_call: TRBD2; clone_size: NA; v_call: TRBV30; cdr3_aa: CAWEILAGGPNTQYF; cdr3_nt: TGTGCCTGGGAAATACTAGCGGGAGGTCCTAATACGCAGTATTTT
j_call: TRBJ2-1; d_call: TRBD2; clone_size: NA; v_call: TRBV30; cdr3_aa: CAWISGRAGEQFF; cdr3_nt: TGTGCCTGGATAAGCGGGAGGGCCGGTGAGCAGTTCTTC
j_call: TRBJ2-3; d_call: NA; clone_size: NA; v_call: TRBV30; cdr3_aa: CAWSASRTSLSTDTQYF; cdr3_nt: TGTGCCTGGAGTGCGTCGCGGACCAGCCTTAGCACAGATACGCAGTATTTT
j_call: TRBJ1-3; d_call: TRBD1; clone_size: NA; v_call: TRBV30; cdr3_aa: CACTRQGTGNTIYF; cdr3_nt: TGTGCCTGTACTAGACAGGGTACAGGAAACACCATATATTTT
j_call: TRBJ2-7; d_call: NA; clone_size: NA; v_call: TRBV13; cdr3_aa: CASSSPDSYEQYF; cdr3_nt: TGTGCCAGCAGCTCCCCCGACTCATACGAGCAGTACTTC
j_call: TRBJ2-3; d_call: TRBD2; clone_size: NA; v_call: TRBV29-1; cdr3_aa: CSVGGTITDTQYF; cdr3_nt: TGCAGCGTTGGGGGGACTATCACAGATACGCAGTATTTT
j_call: TRBJ2-1; d_call: TRBD1; clone_size: NA; v_call: TRBV27; cdr3_aa: CASSRQGGSYNEQFF; cdr3_nt: TGTGCCAGCAGTCGACAGGGGGGCTCCTACAATGAGCAGTTCTTC
j_call: TRBJ1-4; d_call: NA; clone_size: few; v_call: TRBV13; cdr3_aa: CASKSQRNDNEKLFF; cdr3_nt: TGTGCCAGCAAGTCCCAACGGAACGATAATGAAAAACTGTTTTTT
j_call: TRBJ2-1; d_call: TRBD2; clone_size: NA; v_call: TRBV30; cdr3_aa: CAWSVRRGGYNEQFF; cdr3_nt: TGTGCCTGGAGTGTACGTCGCGGGGGATACAATGAGCAGTTCTTC
j_call: TRBJ2-1; d_call: TRBD2; clone_size: few; v_call: TRBV18; cdr3_aa: CASSPRSGDNEQFF; cdr3_nt: TGTGCCAGCTCACCAAGAAGCGGGGACAATGAGCAGTTCTTC
j_call: TRBJ1-4; d_call: NA; clone_size: few; v_call: TRBV30; cdr3_aa: CAWRGDEKLFF; cdr3_nt: TGTGCCTGGAGAGGGGATGAAAAACTGTTTTTT
j_call: TRBJ1-5; d_call: TRBD1; clone_size: NA; v_call: TRBV30; cdr3_aa: CAWSRQGFQPQHF; cdr3_nt: TGTGCCTGGAGTCGACAGGGTTTCCAGCCCCAGCATTTT